This T cell receptor beta chain was found in a study of shared clonotypes between healthy human individuals. Findings of the study overall: Sequencing depth was expected to affect clonotype sharing among donors.

The repertoire was sequenced with immunoSEQ multiplex PCR; TCRdb's copy has only in-frame clones and lacks some. In the table there are 400,000 to 500,000 clones, roughly four fifths of which are singletons. In germline, CDR1 is MDHEN, CDR2 SYDVKM. With 0 bases clipped from V and 7 bases from J, the junction kept 11 bases outside the gene matches. The CDR3 sequence is 18 residues long. Remarks on this clone: The antigen is not known.

The sample comprised PBMCs. The genes are TRBV28 and TRBJ2-3, with TRBD2 matching over 12 bases. The TCR was taken from a woman aged 40 to 50 in good health. Some clones in this sample may be carry-over from other donors' samples. DNA for the CDR3: TGTGCCAGCAGTTTATGGCCCCCTAGCGGGAGGGCCCCCTATACGCAGTATTTT. Residues: CASSLWPPSGRAPYTQYF. Full variable domain (outside the CDR3, taken from reference TRBV28 and TRBJ2-3): DVKVTQSSRYLVKRTGEKVFLECVQDMDHENMFWYRQDPGLGLRLIYFSYDVKMKEKGDIPEGYSVSREKKERFSLILESASTNQTSMYLCASSLWPPSGRAPYTQYFGPGTRLTVL.